This entry concerns a single T cell receptor (beta chain). No antigen is known for it. The data originate from a study of T cell responses to AZD1222 COVID-19 vaccine. Regarding the study as a whole: Females made up more of the donors, who were largely white British, and clonal diversity may have come out too low. Spike-specific TCR breadth and depth both grew after two AZD1222 doses.

V lost 5 bases and J lost 0, with 14 bases in between. Germline CDR1 reads SGHRS; CDR2 reads YFSETQ. This CDR3 has 15 residues. Clones were sequenced by immunoSEQ multiplex PCR, and TCRdb holds only the in-frame ones, with some missing. The sample contains about 150,000 clones, about nine tenths of which appear only once. The V call is TRBV5-1, the J call TRBJ1-2; possible D gene TRBD1, 6 bases. The sequence derives from an adult in good health. Sequences were derived from peripheral blood, sampled on day 0 of MenACWY control vaccination. The DNA of the CDR3 is TGCGCCAGCAGTATAGGGCAGGGGACTAACTATGGCTACACCTTC. Translated, it gives CASSIGQGTNYGYTF.